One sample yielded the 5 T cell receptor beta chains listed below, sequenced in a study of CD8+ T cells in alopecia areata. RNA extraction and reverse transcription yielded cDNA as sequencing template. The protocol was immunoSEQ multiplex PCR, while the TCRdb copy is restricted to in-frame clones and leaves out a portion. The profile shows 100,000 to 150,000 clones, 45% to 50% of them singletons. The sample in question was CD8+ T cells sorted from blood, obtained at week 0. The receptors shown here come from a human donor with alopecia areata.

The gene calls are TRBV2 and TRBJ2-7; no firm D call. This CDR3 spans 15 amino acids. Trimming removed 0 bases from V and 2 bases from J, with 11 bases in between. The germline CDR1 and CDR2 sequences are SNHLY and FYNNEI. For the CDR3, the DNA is TGTGCCAGCAGTGAAGCCGGCGACGGAACCTACGAGCAGTACTTC. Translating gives CASSEAGDGTYEQYF.

The CDR3 DNA reads as TGTGCCAGCAGCCAAGCTGGGAGGGGATTCCAAGAGACCCAGTACTTC. This codes for CASSQAGRGFQETQYF. The V and J genes are TRBV4-2 and TRBJ2-5, with TRBD2 identical over 7 bases. The germline V gene has CDR1 LGHNA and CDR2 YNFKEQ. The V segment lost 1 base and the J segment 1 base; nucleotides outside the gene matches: 6. The CDR3 is made up of 16 amino acids.

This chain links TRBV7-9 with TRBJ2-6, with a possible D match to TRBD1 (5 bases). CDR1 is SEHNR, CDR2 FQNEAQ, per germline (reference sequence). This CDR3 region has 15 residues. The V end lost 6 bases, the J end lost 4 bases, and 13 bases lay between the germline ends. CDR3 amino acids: CASSFTGSGANVLTF. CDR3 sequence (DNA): TGTGCCAGCAGTTTCACAGGTTCCGGGGCCAACGTCCTGACTTTC.

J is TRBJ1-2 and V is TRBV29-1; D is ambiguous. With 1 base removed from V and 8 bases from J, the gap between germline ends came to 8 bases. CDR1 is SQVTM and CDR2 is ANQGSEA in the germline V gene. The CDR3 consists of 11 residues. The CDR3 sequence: CSVEGFEGYTF. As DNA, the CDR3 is TGCAGCGTTGAAGGCTTTGAAGGCTACACCTTC. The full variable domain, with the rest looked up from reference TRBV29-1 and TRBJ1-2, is SAVISQKPSRDICQRGTSLTIQCQVDSQVTMMFWYRQQPGQSLTLIATANQGSEATYESGFVIDKFPISRPNLTFSTLTVSNMSPEDSSIYLCSVEGFEGYTFGSGTRLTVV.

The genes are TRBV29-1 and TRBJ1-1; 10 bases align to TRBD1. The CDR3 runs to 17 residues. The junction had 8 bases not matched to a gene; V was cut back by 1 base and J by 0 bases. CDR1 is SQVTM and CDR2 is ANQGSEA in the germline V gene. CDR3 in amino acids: CSVEAQGQGLMNTEAFF. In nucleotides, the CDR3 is TGCAGCGTTGAAGCCCAGGGACAGGGGCTGATGAACACTGAAGCTTTCTTT.